This T cell receptor (beta chain) was sequenced during a study of response to subunit inactivated influenza vaccine. Each CDR3 protein gets one entry after TCRdb re-called the RT-PCR reads with MiXCR. The table lists 600,000 to 700,000 distinct CDR3 sequences, 13% to 15% of them singletons. Germline trimming cut 0 bases from V and 5 bases from J; bases unmatched to any gene: 4. There are 15 residues in the CDR3. Germline V gene lookup returns CDR1 SQVTM and CDR2 ANQGSEA. Regarding the study as a whole: After each seasonal influenza vaccination, few new T cells are recruited, the authors suggested.

For this clonotype: The antigen remains unidentified.

Here the sequenced sample was PBMCs from blood, taken 14 to 15 days before vaccination. The rearrangement links TRBV29-1 to TRBJ2-5; 12 bases map to TRBD1. This TCR was sampled from a middle-aged man who received an inactivated influenza vaccine. CDR3 DNA: TGCAGCGTTGAAGAGTTCGGGACAGGGGGCGAGACCCAGTACTTC. It codes for CSVEEFGTGGETQYF.